Listed below are T cell receptor beta chains from one sample, sequenced in a study of blood T cells in healthy people across ages. TCRdb independently ran MiXCR on the 5' RACE reads; one entry per CDR3 protein. The table records roughly 800,000 distinct CDR3 sequences, 36% of them present only once. Sequenced: blood. The source of these receptors is a man between 18 and 29 years old in good health. CDR3s include the opening cysteine and the closing phenylalanine or tryptophan.

v_call: TRBV12-3/TRBV12-4
cdr3_length: 13
j_call: TRBJ1-2
cdr3_aa: CASSLGGTYGYTF

v_call: TRBV7-2
cdr3_length: 13
j_call: TRBJ2-1
cdr3_aa: CASSPVVDNEQFF

v_call: TRBV27
cdr3_length: 14
j_call: TRBJ2-7
cdr3_aa: CASSPHDRPYEQYF

v_call: TRBV5-5
cdr3_length: 15
j_call: TRBJ2-1
cdr3_aa: CASSPTGRMYNEQFF

v_call: TRBV7-2
cdr3_length: 16
j_call: -
cdr3_aa: CASSPQSESSYNEQYF

v_call: TRBV6-5
cdr3_length: 12
j_call: TRBJ2-1
cdr3_aa: CASSSRTRAQFF

v_call: TRBV20-1
cdr3_length: 13
j_call: TRBJ2-3
cdr3_aa: CSANLYSTDTQYF

v_call: TRBV10-3
cdr3_length: 14
j_call: TRBJ2-7
cdr3_aa: CAISDLEGAYEQYF

v_call: TRBV5-1
cdr3_length: 14
j_call: TRBJ1-1
cdr3_aa: CASNSDSTNTEAFF

v_call: TRBV29-1
cdr3_length: 13
j_call: TRBJ1-3
cdr3_aa: CSVDPGSGNTIYF

v_call: TRBV4-1
cdr3_length: 17
j_call: TRBJ1-1
cdr3_aa: CASSPSPHLEVNTEAFF

v_call: TRBV9
cdr3_length: 16
j_call: TRBJ1-2
cdr3_aa: CASSVGIEGGNYGYTF

v_call: TRBV7-2
cdr3_length: 16
j_call: TRBJ2-1
cdr3_aa: CASTIWGGELSNEQFF

v_call: TRBV12-3/TRBV12-4
cdr3_length: 13
j_call: TRBJ2-3
cdr3_aa: CASGGAITDTQYF

v_call: TRBV20-1
cdr3_length: 16
j_call: TRBJ1-1
cdr3_aa: CSASDTGTGSHTEDFF

v_call: TRBV6-5
cdr3_length: 15
j_call: TRBJ1-4
cdr3_aa: CASSASTGSRGKLFF

v_call: TRBV9
cdr3_length: 14
j_call: TRBJ1-3
cdr3_aa: CASSVATSGNTIYF

v_call: TRBV5-4
cdr3_length: 14
j_call: TRBJ2-7
cdr3_aa: CASSVLTGAYEQYF

v_call: TRBV4-1
cdr3_length: 19
j_call: TRBJ2-2
cdr3_aa: CASSARQGARYRGSGELFF

v_call: TRBV9
cdr3_length: 16
j_call: TRBJ2-2
cdr3_aa: CASSVGRGLNTGELFF

v_call: TRBV5-1
cdr3_length: 15
j_call: TRBJ1-6
cdr3_aa: CASSLAARPNSPLHF

v_call: TRBV12-3/TRBV12-4
cdr3_length: 13
j_call: TRBJ1-6
cdr3_aa: CASSAGQGSPLHF

v_call: TRBV5-6
cdr3_length: 14
j_call: TRBJ2-7
cdr3_aa: CASSLDSSSYEQYF

v_call: TRBV29-1
cdr3_length: 12
j_call: TRBJ2-4
cdr3_aa: CSVEAGENIQYF

v_call: TRBV3-1
cdr3_length: 16
j_call: TRBJ2-4
cdr3_aa: CASSQASKGAKNIQYF

v_call: TRBV5-1
cdr3_length: 16
j_call: TRBJ2-2
cdr3_aa: CASSFGTSGSVGELFF

v_call: TRBV15
cdr3_length: 15
j_call: TRBJ2-7
cdr3_aa: CATSPNRGSSYEQYF

v_call: TRBV12-3/TRBV12-4
cdr3_length: 14
j_call: TRBJ1-2
cdr3_aa: CASWSGTGFCGYTF

v_call: TRBV20-1
cdr3_length: 13
j_call: TRBJ1-5
cdr3_aa: CSARAISGQPQHF

v_call: TRBV6-2/TRBV6-3
cdr3_length: 15
j_call: TRBJ2-7
cdr3_aa: CASSYNRDSQSEQYF

v_call: TRBV3-1
cdr3_length: 17
j_call: TRBJ1-2
cdr3_aa: CASSQGSRQVQLGGYTF

v_call: TRBV5-6
cdr3_length: 17
j_call: TRBJ1-1
cdr3_aa: CASSSISGDLVNTEAFF

v_call: TRBV15
cdr3_length: 15
j_call: TRBJ2-5
cdr3_aa: CATSRDYANTPPQYF

v_call: TRBV10-3
cdr3_length: 12
j_call: TRBJ1-3
cdr3_aa: CAITDSGNTIYF

v_call: TRBV5-6
cdr3_length: 13
j_call: TRBJ1-2
cdr3_aa: CASSLSNAYGYTF

v_call: TRBV25-1
cdr3_length: 13
j_call: TRBJ2-7
cdr3_aa: CASSENAYNEQYF

v_call: TRBV12-3/TRBV12-4
cdr3_length: 14
j_call: TRBJ2-5
cdr3_aa: CASSLQEGKQTQYF

v_call: TRBV10-3
cdr3_length: 13
j_call: TRBJ1-1
cdr3_aa: CAISESWTEGAFF

v_call: TRBV4-3
cdr3_length: 14
j_call: TRBJ1-1
cdr3_aa: CASSGPQQGDPAFF

v_call: TRBV20-1
cdr3_length: 15
j_call: TRBJ2-5
cdr3_aa: CSAPRTSGSQETQYF

v_call: TRBV7-2
cdr3_length: 16
j_call: TRBJ2-3
cdr3_aa: CASSLVGRGGTDTQYF

v_call: TRBV2
cdr3_length: 15
j_call: TRBJ1-2
cdr3_aa: CASSTGTGGSYGYTF

v_call: TRBV10-3
cdr3_length: 14
j_call: TRBJ2-3
cdr3_aa: CAISEGASTDTQYF

v_call: TRBV12-3/TRBV12-4
cdr3_length: 14
j_call: TRBJ2-3
cdr3_aa: CASSFGLAADTQYF

v_call: TRBV30
cdr3_length: 13
j_call: TRBJ2-5
cdr3_aa: CAWWDRERETQYF

v_call: TRBV15
cdr3_length: 15
j_call: TRBJ2-1
cdr3_aa: CATSRERSSVNEQFF

v_call: TRBV7-2
cdr3_length: 16
j_call: TRBJ1-1
cdr3_aa: CASSPTGLSSVTEAFF

v_call: TRBV12-3/TRBV12-4
cdr3_length: 14
j_call: TRBJ2-3
cdr3_aa: CASRLGGGTDVQYF

v_call: TRBV12-3/TRBV12-4
cdr3_length: 13
j_call: TRBJ1-5
cdr3_aa: CASSLGGRQPQHF

v_call: TRBV12-3/TRBV12-4
cdr3_length: 18
j_call: TRBJ2-7
cdr3_aa: CASSARTMGPFSPYEQYF

v_call: TRBV7-2
cdr3_length: 15
j_call: TRBJ1-4
cdr3_aa: CASSRGTGANEKLFF

v_call: TRBV27
cdr3_length: 17
j_call: TRBJ2-7
cdr3_aa: CASSFRLPGQGSNEQYF

v_call: TRBV5-5
cdr3_length: 18
j_call: TRBJ2-6
cdr3_aa: CASSLRASGPSGANVLTF

v_call: TRBV5-1
cdr3_length: 15
j_call: TRBJ1-4
cdr3_aa: CASSPDSHAGEKLFF

v_call: TRBV13
cdr3_length: 16
j_call: TRBJ2-4
cdr3_aa: CASSPNRDSAKNIQYF

v_call: TRBV7-3
cdr3_length: 13
j_call: TRBJ2-1
cdr3_aa: CASSLVRYNEQFF

v_call: TRBV6-2/TRBV6-3
cdr3_length: 13
j_call: -
cdr3_aa: CASSRDLIYEQYF